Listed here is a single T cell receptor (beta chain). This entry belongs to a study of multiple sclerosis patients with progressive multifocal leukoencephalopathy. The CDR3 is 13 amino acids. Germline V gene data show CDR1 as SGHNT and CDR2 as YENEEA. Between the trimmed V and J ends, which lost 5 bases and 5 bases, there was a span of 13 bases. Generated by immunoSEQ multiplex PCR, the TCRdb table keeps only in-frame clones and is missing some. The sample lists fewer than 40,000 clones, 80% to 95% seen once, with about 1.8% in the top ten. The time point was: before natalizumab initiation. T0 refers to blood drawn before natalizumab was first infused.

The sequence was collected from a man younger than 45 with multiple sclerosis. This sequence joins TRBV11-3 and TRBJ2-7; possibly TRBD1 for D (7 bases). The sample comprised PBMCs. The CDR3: CASSQGGDHEQYV. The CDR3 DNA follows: TGTGCCAGCAGCCAGGGGGGAGACCACGAGCAGTACGTC.